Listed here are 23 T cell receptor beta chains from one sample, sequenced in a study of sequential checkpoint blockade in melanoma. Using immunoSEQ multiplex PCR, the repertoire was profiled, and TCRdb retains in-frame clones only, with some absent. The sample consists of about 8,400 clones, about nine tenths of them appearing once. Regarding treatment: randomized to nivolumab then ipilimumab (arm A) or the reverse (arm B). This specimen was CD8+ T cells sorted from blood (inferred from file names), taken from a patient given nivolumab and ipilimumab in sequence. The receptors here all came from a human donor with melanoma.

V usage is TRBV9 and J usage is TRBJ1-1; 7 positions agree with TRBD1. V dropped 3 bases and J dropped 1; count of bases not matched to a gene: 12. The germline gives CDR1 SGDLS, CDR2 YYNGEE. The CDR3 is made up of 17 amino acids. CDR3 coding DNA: TGTGCCAGCAGCGCGAGGGACAGTGGAGGATCGAACACTGAAGCTTTCTTT. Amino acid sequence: CASSARDSGGSNTEAFF. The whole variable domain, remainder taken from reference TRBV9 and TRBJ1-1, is DSGVTQTPKHLITATGQRVTLRCSPRSGDLSVYWYQQSLDQGLQFLIQYYNGEERAKGNILERFSAQQFPDLHSELNLSSLELGDSALYFCASSARDSGGSNTEAFFGQGTRLTVV.

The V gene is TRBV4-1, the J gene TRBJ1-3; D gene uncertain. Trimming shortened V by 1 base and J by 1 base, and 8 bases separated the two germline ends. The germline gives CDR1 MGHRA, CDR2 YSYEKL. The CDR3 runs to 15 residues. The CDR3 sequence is CASSQGVESGNTIYF. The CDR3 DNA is TGCGCCAGCAGCCAAGGCGTGGAGTCTGGAAACACCATATATTTT.

In nucleotides, the CDR3 is TGTGCCAGTAGTATCTTTCCTAGCGGGAGCTCCTACAATGAGCAGTTCTTC. This encodes CASSIFPSGSSYNEQFF. The chain employs TRBV19 and TRBJ2-1, with TRBD2 matching over 10 bases. This CDR3 comprises 17 residues. V lost 3 bases to trimming and J lost 0 bases; unmatched junction nucleotides: 5. CDR1 is LNHDA, CDR2 SQIVND, per germline (reference sequence).

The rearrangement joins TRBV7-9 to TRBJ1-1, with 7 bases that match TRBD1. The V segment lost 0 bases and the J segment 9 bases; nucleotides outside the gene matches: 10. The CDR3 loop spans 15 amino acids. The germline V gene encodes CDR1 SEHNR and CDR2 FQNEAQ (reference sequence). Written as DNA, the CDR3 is TGTGCCAGCAGCTTAGCTCCCGGACAGGCCAACAAAGCTTTCTTT. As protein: CASSLAPGQANKAFF.

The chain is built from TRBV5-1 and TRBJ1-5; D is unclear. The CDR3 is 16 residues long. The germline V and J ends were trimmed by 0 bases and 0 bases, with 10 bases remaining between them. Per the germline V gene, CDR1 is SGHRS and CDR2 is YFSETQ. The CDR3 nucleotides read TGCGCCAGCAGCTTGGTAGGCGGAGATAGCAATCAGCCCCAGCATTTT. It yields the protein CASSLVGGDSNQPQHF.

The CDR3 is CASSQSTGSSYEQYV. CDR3 nucleotides: TGCGCCAGCAGCCAGAGCACAGGGAGCTCCTACGAGCAGTACGTC. The genes are TRBV4-1 and TRBJ2-7; D may be TRBD1 (6 bases). V shed 3 bases and J shed 0 bases, with 12 bases lying between them. Germline V gene sequence: CDR1 MGHRA, CDR2 YSYEKL. There are 15 residues in the CDR3.

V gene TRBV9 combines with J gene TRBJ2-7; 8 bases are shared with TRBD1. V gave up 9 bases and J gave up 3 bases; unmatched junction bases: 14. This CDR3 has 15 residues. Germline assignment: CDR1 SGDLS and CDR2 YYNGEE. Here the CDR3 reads CAKLPGQAGHYEQYF. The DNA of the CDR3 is TGTGCCAAACTGCCGGGACAGGCGGGCCACTACGAGCAGTACTTC. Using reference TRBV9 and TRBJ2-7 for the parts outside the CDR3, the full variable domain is DSGVTQTPKHLITATGQRVTLRCSPRSGDLSVYWYQQSLDQGLQFLIQYYNGEERAKGNILERFSAQQFPDLHSELNLSSLELGDSALYFCAKLPGQAGHYEQYFGPGTRLTVT.

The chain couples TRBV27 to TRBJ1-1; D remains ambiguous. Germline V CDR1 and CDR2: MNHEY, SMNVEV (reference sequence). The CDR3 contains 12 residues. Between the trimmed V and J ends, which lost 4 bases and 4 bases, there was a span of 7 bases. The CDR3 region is CASSSGGTEAFF. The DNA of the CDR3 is TGTGCCAGCAGTTCAGGTGGCACTGAAGCTTTCTTT.

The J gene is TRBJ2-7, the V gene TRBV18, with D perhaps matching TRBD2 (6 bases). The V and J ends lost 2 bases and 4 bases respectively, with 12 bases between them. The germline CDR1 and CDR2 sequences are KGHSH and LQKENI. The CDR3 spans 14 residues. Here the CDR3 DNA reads TGTGCCAGCTCACCAGACGGGAGCCCGTACGAGCAGTACTTC. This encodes CASSPDGSPYEQYF.

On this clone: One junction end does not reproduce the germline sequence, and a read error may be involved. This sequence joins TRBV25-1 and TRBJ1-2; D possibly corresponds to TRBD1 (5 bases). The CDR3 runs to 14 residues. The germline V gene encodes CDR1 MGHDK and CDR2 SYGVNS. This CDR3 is CASSEFGAATNPLF. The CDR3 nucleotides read TGTGCCAGCAGTGAATTTGGGGCAGCTACTAATCCACTCTTC.

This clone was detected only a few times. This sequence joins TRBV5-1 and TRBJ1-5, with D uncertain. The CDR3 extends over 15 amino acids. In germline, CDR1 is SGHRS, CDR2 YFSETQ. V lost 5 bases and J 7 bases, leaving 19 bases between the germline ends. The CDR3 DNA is TGCGCCAGCAGGGCAGAGGGCGATCGTAGCCAGCCCCAGCATTTT. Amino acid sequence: CASRAEGDRSQPQHF.

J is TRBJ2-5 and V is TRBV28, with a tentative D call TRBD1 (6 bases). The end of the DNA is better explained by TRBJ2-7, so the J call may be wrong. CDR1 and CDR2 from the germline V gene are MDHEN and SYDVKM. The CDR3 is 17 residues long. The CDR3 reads CASSLTRYKQGSYEQYF. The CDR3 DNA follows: TGTGCCAGCAGTTTAACTCGATATAAGCAGGGGAGCTACGAGCAGTACTTC.

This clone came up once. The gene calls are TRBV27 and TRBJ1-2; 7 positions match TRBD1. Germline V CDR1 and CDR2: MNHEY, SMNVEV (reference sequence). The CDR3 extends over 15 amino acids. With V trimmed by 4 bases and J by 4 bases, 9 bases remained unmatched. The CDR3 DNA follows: TGTGCCAGCAGTTCCGGGAAGGGGGCAATCTATGGCTACACCTTC. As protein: CASSSGKGAIYGYTF.

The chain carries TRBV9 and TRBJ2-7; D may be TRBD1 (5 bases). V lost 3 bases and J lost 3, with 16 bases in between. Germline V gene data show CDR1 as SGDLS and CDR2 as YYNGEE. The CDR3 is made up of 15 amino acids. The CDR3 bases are TGTGCCAGCAGCGCAATCAAGGGGTCGATCTACGAGCAGTACGTC. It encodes CASSAIKGSIYEQYV.

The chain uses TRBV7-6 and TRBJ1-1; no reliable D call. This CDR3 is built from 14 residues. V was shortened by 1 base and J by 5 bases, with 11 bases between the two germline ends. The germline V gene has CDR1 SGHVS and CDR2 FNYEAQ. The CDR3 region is CASSLGSLRTEAFF. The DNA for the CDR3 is TGTGCCAGCAGCTTAGGATCACTGCGGACTGAAGCTTTCTTT.

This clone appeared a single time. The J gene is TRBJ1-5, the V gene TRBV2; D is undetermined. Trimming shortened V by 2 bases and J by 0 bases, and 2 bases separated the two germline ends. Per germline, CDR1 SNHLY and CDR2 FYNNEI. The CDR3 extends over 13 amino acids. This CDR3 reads CASSEYSNQPQHF. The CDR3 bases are TGTGCCAGCAGTGAATATAGCAATCAGCCCCAGCATTTT.

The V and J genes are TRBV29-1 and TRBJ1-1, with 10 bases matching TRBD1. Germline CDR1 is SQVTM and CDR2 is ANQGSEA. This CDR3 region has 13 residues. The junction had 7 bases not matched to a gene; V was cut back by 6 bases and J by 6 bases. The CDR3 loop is CSVEGQGFAEAFF. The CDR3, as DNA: TGCAGCGTAGAGGGACAGGGGTTCGCTGAAGCTTTCTTT.

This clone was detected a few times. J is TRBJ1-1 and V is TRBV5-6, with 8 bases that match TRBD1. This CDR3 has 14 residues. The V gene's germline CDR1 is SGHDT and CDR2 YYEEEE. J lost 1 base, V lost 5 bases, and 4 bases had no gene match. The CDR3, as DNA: TGTGCCAGCAGAGACAGGGGCTCGAACACTGAAGCTTTCTTT. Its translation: CASRDRGSNTEAFF.

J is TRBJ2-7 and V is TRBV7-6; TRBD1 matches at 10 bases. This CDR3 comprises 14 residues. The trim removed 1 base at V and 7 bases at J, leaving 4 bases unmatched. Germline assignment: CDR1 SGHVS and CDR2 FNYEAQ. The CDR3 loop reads CASSLGQGADEQYF. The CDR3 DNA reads TGTGCCAGCAGCTTAGGACAGGGGGCGGATGAGCAGTACTTC.

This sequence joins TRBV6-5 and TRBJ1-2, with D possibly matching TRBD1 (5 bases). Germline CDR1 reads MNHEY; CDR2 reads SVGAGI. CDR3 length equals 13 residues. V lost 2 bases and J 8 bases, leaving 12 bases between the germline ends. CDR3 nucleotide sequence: TGTGCCAGCAGTTACGGCGGTCGGGGGGGCTACACCTTC. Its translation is CASSYGGRGGYTF.

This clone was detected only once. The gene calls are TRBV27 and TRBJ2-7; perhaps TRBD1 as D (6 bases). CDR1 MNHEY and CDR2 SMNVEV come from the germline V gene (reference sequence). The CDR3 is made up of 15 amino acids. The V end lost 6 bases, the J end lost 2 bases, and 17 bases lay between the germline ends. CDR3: CASRRDTSIPYEQYF. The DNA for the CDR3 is TGTGCCAGCAGGAGGGACACCTCAATCCCCTACGAGCAGTACTTC.

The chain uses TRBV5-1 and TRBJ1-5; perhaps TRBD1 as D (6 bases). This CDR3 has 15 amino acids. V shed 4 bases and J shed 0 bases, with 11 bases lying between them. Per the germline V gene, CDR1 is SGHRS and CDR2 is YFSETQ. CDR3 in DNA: TGCGCCAGCAGCCAAACAGGGTATAGCAATCAGCCCCAGCATTTT. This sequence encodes CASSQTGYSNQPQHF.

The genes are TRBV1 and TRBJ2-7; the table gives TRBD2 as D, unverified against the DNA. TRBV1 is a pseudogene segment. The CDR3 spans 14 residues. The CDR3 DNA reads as TGCACCAGCAGCACCCATGGGGGGAGCTACGAGCAGTACGTC. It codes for CTSSTHGGSYEQYV.